These 31 T cell receptor beta chains share one sample of origin, sequenced in a study of response to subunit inactivated influenza vaccine. One entry per CDR3 protein results from TCRdb running MiXCR on the RT-PCR reads. The sample comprises about 520,000 distinct CDR3 sequences, less than 30% of which are singletons, and approximately 1.9% rests with the top ten. Sequenced here: CD4+ T cells sorted from PBMCs, sampled around 5 days after vaccination. These receptors all come from a middle-aged man who received an inactivated influenza vaccine.

Written as DNA, the CDR3 is TGCGCCAGCAGCTACGGACAGGGGATCTATGGCTACACCTTC. Amino acids: CASSYGQGIYGYTF. The V call is TRBV4-3, the J call TRBJ1-2, with TRBD1 identical over 9 bases. The CDR3 length is 14 residues. Trimming at V came to 5 bases and at J to 4 bases, leaving 5 bases not matched to a gene. Looked up from germline, CDR1 is LGHNA and CDR2 is YSLEER.

The chain carries TRBV11-2 and TRBJ1-2; no clear D gene. The CDR3 runs 14 residues. Germline CDR1 is SGHAT and CDR2 is FQNNGV. V lost 2 bases and J lost 3, with 10 bases in between. Written as DNA, the CDR3 is TGTGCCAGCAGCTTACTTACCGTTGACTATGGCTACACCTTC. It specifies CASSLLTVDYGYTF. The whole variable domain, remainder taken from reference TRBV11-2 and TRBJ1-2, is EAGVAQSPRYKIIEKRQSVAFWCNPISGHATLYWYQQILGQGPKLLIQFQNNGVVDDSQLPKDRFSAERLKGVDSTLKIQPAKLEDSAVYLCASSLLTVDYGYTFGSGTRLTVV.

This chain uses TRBV7-2 with TRBJ2-7, with 13 bases identical to TRBD2. J lost 4 bases, V lost 5 bases, and 11 bases had no gene match. CDR1 SGHTA and CDR2 FQGNSA come from the germline V gene. The CDR3 has 17 residues. The CDR3 here is CASSLVAGLAGAYEQYF. DNA of the CDR3: TGTGCCAGCAGCCTAGTTGCTGGACTAGCGGGAGCATACGAGCAGTACTTC.

This clonotype was seen more than once but under ten times. This sequence joins TRBV7-2 and TRBJ1-2, with D perhaps TRBD1 (6 bases). The CDR3 loop spans 12 amino acids. Trimming cost V 3 bases and J 8 bases, with 10 bases left between them. The germline V gene encodes CDR1 SGHTA and CDR2 FQGNSA. CDR3 sequence: CASSFDRPGYTF. Here the CDR3 DNA reads TGTGCCAGCAGCTTCGACAGGCCGGGCTACACCTTC.

The rearrangement joins TRBV20-1 to TRBJ1-1; 9 nucleotides line up with TRBD1. The CDR3 is 14 residues long. V lost 0 bases to trimming and J lost 5 bases; unmatched junction nucleotides: 4. Germline lookup yields CDR1 DFQATT and CDR2 SNEGSKA (reference sequence). The CDR3 here is CSARETGGNTEAFF. The CDR3 region has the DNA TGCAGTGCTAGAGAGACAGGGGGAAATACTGAAGCTTTCTTT.

In its sample, this clonotype was seen a few times. This chain uses TRBV6-2 or TRBV6-3 with TRBJ1-1; no reliable D call. The CDR3 loop spans 14 amino acids. CDR1 and CDR2 from the germline V gene are MNHEY and SVGEGT. Between the trimmed V and J ends, which lost 2 bases and 3 bases, there was a span of 10 bases. The CDR3 spells CASSYGIRDTEAFF. The CDR3 nucleotides are TGTGCCAGCAGTTACGGTATCCGAGACACTGAAGCTTTCTTT.

This chain joins TRBV5-6 and TRBJ2-3, with D perhaps TRBD2 (6 bases). The CDR3 is 15 residues long. The germline V and J ends were trimmed by 4 bases and 7 bases, with 19 bases remaining between them. Germline loops: CDR1 SGHDT, CDR2 YYEEEE. Here the CDR3 reads CASSPQGRDFHTQYF. For the CDR3, the DNA is TGTGCCAGCAGCCCCCAAGGTCGGGACTTTCATACGCAGTATTTT.

This rearrangement joins TRBV20-1 to TRBJ2-7, with 10 bases fitting TRBD2. Germline CDR1 DFQATT, CDR2 SNEGSKA (reference sequence). With 1 base clipped from V and 2 bases from J, the junction kept 2 bases outside the gene matches. The CDR3 has 14 residues. The DNA of the CDR3 is TGCAGTGCTAGAGGCACTAGCGGGACCTACGAGCAGTACTTC. Amino acids: CSARGTSGTYEQYF.

At least ten counts were recorded for this clonotype. This sequence joins TRBV12-3 or TRBV12-4 and TRBJ1-2, with D possibly TRBD1 on 6 matching bases. The germline V and J ends were trimmed by 5 bases and 2 bases, with 15 bases remaining between them. The CDR3 contains 15 residues. The CDR3 coding sequence is TGTGCCAGCAGTCCATACAGGGCGTCCAACTATGGCTACACCTTC. It specifies CASSPYRASNYGYTF.

CDR3 region: CASSLGQGVNSPLHF. The DNA of the CDR3 is TGTGCCAGCAGTTTAGGACAGGGAGTTAATTCACCCCTCCACTTT. The chain recombines TRBV12-3 or TRBV12-4 with TRBJ1-6, with TRBD1 matching 7 bases. The CDR3 runs to 15 residues. The ends lost 1 base at V and 6 bases at J; junction bases unmatched: 3.

The J gene is TRBJ1-6, the V gene TRBV7-9; D may be TRBD1 (6 bases). The CDR3 has 14 amino acids. CDR1 is SEHNR, CDR2 FQNEAQ, per germline (reference sequence). The V gene lost 4 bases and the J gene lost 7 bases, with 11 bases spanning the gap. DNA of the CDR3: TGTGCCAGCAGCTCAGGGGAGGCAAATTCACCCCTCCACTTT. Its translation: CASSSGEANSPLHF.

This clonotype was seen ten or more times. The V and J genes are TRBV12-3 or TRBV12-4 and TRBJ2-7; a possible D gene is TRBD2 (6 bases). Trimming left V 7 bases short and J 4 bases short, with 23 bases between. The CDR3 runs to 16 residues. CDR3 sequence: CASTQTFWGDGYEQYF. The DNA for the CDR3 is TGTGCCAGCACCCAAACCTTTTGGGGGGACGGGTACGAGCAGTACTTC.

This clonotype was counted once. This chain uses TRBV6-4 with TRBJ2-5; the match to TRBD1 covers 10 bases. The germline gives CDR1 MRHNA, CDR2 SNTAGT. Losses at the gene ends were 5 bases for V and 5 bases for J; bases not matched to a gene: 8. The CDR3 totals 15 residues. The CDR3 region has the DNA TGTGCCAGCAGTCCCCAACCGGGACAGGGGGAGACCCAGTACTTC. Residues: CASSPQPGQGETQYF.

This chain uses TRBV29-1 with TRBJ2-1; the match to TRBD2 covers 7 bases. Trimming removed 5 bases from V and 5 bases from J; junction bases left unmatched: 6. The CDR3 is made up of 13 amino acids. The germline gives CDR1 SQVTM, CDR2 ANQGSEA. The CDR3 spells CSVQPSGNNEQFF. The CDR3 coding sequence is TGCAGCGTTCAGCCTAGCGGCAACAATGAGCAGTTCTTC.

This clonotype was seen a few times. The chain links TRBV29-1 to TRBJ1-5; D is undetermined. The CDR3 spans 12 residues. Trimming stripped 4 bases from V and 2 bases from J, with 6 bases between. The germline gives CDR1 SQVTM, CDR2 ANQGSEA. In DNA form, the CDR3 reads TGCAGCGTTGGCACAGGCAATCAGCCCCAGCATTTT. Translation gives CSVGTGNQPQHF.

The chain combines TRBV3-1 with TRBJ1-1; D is undetermined. From germline, CDR1 is LGHDT and CDR2 YNNKEL (reference sequence). This CDR3 spans 12 amino acids. With 1 base removed from V and 9 bases from J, the gap between germline ends came to 9 bases. The CDR3 bases are TGTGCCAGCAGCCAAGGTGCCCGACAAGCTTTCTTT. It codes for CASSQGARQAFF.

This clonotype occurred a few times. The chain is built from TRBV7-8 and TRBJ2-4; no firm D call. V lost 4 bases and J lost 0, with 10 bases in between. Germline values: CDR1 SGHVS, CDR2 FQNEAQ. This CDR3 is built from 15 residues. DNA for the CDR3: TGTGCCAGCAGCTCTTACAGAGTAGCCAAAAACATTCAGTACTTC. It specifies CASSSYRVAKNIQYF.

This clonotype was seen a few times. The rearrangement joins TRBV20-1 to TRBJ2-5; 9 nucleotides match TRBD2. Trimming removed 3 bases from V and 5 bases from J; junction bases left unmatched: 7. The germline V gene has CDR1 DFQATT and CDR2 SNEGSKA (reference sequence). The CDR3 consists of 14 residues. The CDR3 spells CSASVSGRSETQYF. Here the CDR3 DNA reads TGCAGTGCTAGTGTAAGCGGGAGGTCTGAGACCCAGTACTTC.

J is TRBJ2-2 and V is TRBV5-1; 10 bases line up with TRBD1. The trim removed 0 bases at V and 4 bases at J, leaving 3 bases unmatched. The germline V gene has CDR1 SGHRS and CDR2 YFSETQ. CDR3 length equals 16 residues. CDR3 in amino acids: CASSLGQGALTGELFF. CDR3 DNA sequence: TGCGCCAGCAGCTTGGGACAGGGGGCGCTCACCGGGGAGCTGTTTTTT.

The chain couples TRBV6-5 to TRBJ1-1; tentatively, D is TRBD1 (5 bases). This CDR3 is 15 amino acids long. The germline V gene has CDR1 MNHEY and CDR2 SVGAGI. Trimming stripped 0 bases from V and 0 bases from J, with 8 bases between. CDR3 DNA sequence: TGTGCCAGCAGTTACTCCCAGGGTATGAACACTGAAGCTTTCTTT. This sequence encodes CASSYSQGMNTEAFF.

This clonotype was detected only a few times. The DNA of the CDR3 is TGTGCCAGCAGTTTAAACCTCCCTAACTATGGCTACACCTTC. Protein sequence: CASSLNLPNYGYTF. J is TRBJ1-2 and V is TRBV28; no clear D. CDR1 is MDHEN, CDR2 SYDVKM, per germline. The CDR3 is made up of 14 amino acids. V was clipped by 2 bases and J by 0 bases, with 7 bases between them.

The rearrangement links TRBV7-2 to TRBJ2-5, with a tentative D call TRBD1 (7 bases). The CDR3 consists of 15 residues. The germline V and J ends were trimmed by 3 bases and 5 bases, with 16 bases remaining between them. Germline V gene data show CDR1 as SGHTA and CDR2 as FQGNSA. This CDR3 reads CASSFLGGGRETQYF. CDR3 DNA sequence: TGTGCCAGCAGCTTCCTTGGAGGGGGCCGTGAGACCCAGTACTTC.

This clonotype was detected a few times. The CDR3 region is CASSVRDFQTQFF. CDR3 coding DNA: TGTGCCAGCAGCGTCCGGGACTTCCAGACGCAGTTCTTC. The chain has TRBV9 and TRBJ2-1; weak D call: TRBD2 (6 bases). This CDR3 contains 13 residues. V was shortened by 2 bases and J by 12 bases, with 15 bases between the two germline ends. Germline V gene lookup returns CDR1 SGDLS and CDR2 YYNGEE. Supplemented by reference TRBV9 and TRBJ2-1, the full variable domain reads DSGVTQTPKHLITATGQRVTLRCSPRSGDLSVYWYQQSLDQGLQFLIQYYNGEERAKGNILERFSAQQFPDLHSELNLSSLELGDSALYFCASSVRDFQTQFFGPGTRLTVL.

The chain employs TRBV5-1 and TRBJ2-3; TRBD2 matches 7 bases. Germline CDR1 SGHRS, CDR2 YFSETQ. The CDR3 has 15 residues. V lost 2 bases and J lost 3; bases outside the gene matches: 6. The chain's CDR3 is CASSLRGLTTDTQYF. As DNA, the CDR3 is TGCGCCAGCAGCTTACGGGGACTAACAACAGATACGCAGTATTTT.

In its sample, this clonotype was seen a few times. The chain uses TRBV4-3 and TRBJ2-1, with D possibly TRBD2 on 5 matching bases. Germline V gene sequence: CDR1 LGHNA, CDR2 YSLEER. The CDR3 has 18 residues. Between the trimmed V and J ends, which lost 0 bases and 0 bases, there was a span of 15 bases. The CDR3 nucleotides are TGCGCCAGCAGCCAAGAGCTCGGCGGGCTTAGCTCCTACAATGAGCAGTTCTTC. It encodes CASSQELGGLSSYNEQFF.

This clonotype was observed a handful of times. The chain uses TRBV12-3 or TRBV12-4 and TRBJ1-3; D unclear. The CDR3 covers 13 residues. The V gene lost 3 bases and the J gene lost 5 bases, with 8 bases spanning the gap. CDR3: CASSFLGRNTIYF. The CDR3 region has the DNA TGTGCCAGCAGTTTTTTGGGCCGAAACACCATATATTTT.

The rearrangement joins TRBV5-1 to TRBJ2-1, with 12 bases lining up with TRBD1. Germline values: CDR1 SGHRS, CDR2 YFSETQ. This CDR3 region has 16 residues. Unmatched junction bases numbered 5, after V lost 0 bases and J lost 7 bases. CDR3 nucleotide sequence: TGCGCCAGCAGCTTGGAAGGGACAGGGGGCTGGAATGAGCAGTTCTTC. Protein: CASSLEGTGGWNEQFF.

This clonotype was seen only once. The chain uses TRBV20-1 and TRBJ2-7; D is tentatively TRBD1 or TRBD2 (5 bases each). Germline CDR1 DFQATT, CDR2 SNEGSKA (reference sequence). The CDR3 is 16 amino acids. V shed 2 bases and J shed 3 bases, with 20 bases lying between them. The CDR3 DNA follows: TGCAGTGCTAGACGTCAACGCTCCGGGACCAACTACGAGCAGTACTTC. Translation gives CSARRQRSGTNYEQYF.

J is TRBJ2-3 and V is TRBV27; the D is unclear. This CDR3 is 11 amino acids long. Germline assignment: CDR1 MNHEY and CDR2 SMNVEV (reference sequence). The V gene lost 8 bases and the J gene lost 5 bases, with 8 bases spanning the gap. The CDR3 nucleotides are TGTGCCAGCCTTCCTATAGATACGCAGTATTTT. Translated, it gives CASLPIDTQYF.

The chain is built from TRBV5-8 and TRBJ1-1, with D unresolved. The CDR3 is 13 amino acids. V was clipped by 6 bases and J by 7 bases, with 16 bases between them. Germline CDR1 is SGHTS and CDR2 is YDEGEE. The CDR3 nucleotides are TGTGCCAGCAACCTCCAGGAACTACTTGAAGCTTTCTTT. Residues: CASNLQELLEAFF.

The genes are TRBV11-2 and TRBJ2-3; D gene uncertain. The CDR3 extends over 14 amino acids. In germline, CDR1 is SGHAT, CDR2 FQNNGV. V lost 0 bases and J lost 6, with 10 bases in between. As DNA, the CDR3 is TGTGCCAGCAGCTTAGATCTATCTGGGGATACGCAGTATTTT. Encoded protein: CASSLDLSGDTQYF.